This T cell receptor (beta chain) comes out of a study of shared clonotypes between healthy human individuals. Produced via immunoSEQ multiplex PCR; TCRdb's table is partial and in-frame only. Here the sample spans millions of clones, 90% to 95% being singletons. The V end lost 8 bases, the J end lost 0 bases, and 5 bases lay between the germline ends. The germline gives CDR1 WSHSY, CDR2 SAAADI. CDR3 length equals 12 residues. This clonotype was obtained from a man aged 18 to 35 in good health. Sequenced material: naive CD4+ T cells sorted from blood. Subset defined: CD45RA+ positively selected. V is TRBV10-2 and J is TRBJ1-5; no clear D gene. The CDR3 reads CASLSSNQPQHF. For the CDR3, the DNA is TGCGCCAGCTTGTCTAGCAATCAGCCCCAGCATTTT.